This T cell receptor (beta chain) was identified in a study of blood T cell repertoires in COVID-19. Study-wide context: Samples of COVID-19 (acute and convalescent) were obtained from the United States, Italy and Spain. Sources were T cells, B-cell-depleted T cells, or PBMCs; the material itself was cDNA or gDNA.

Details on this clone: The junction departs from the called germline gene at one end, perhaps through a read error. The same CDR3 also results from other DNA sequences found in this sample.

Germline CDR1 is SNHLY and CDR2 is FYNNEI. The CDR3 consists of 15 residues. In the original processing: Estimates of nucleated cell counts were drawn from the amplification of reference gene primers. Assay used: immunoSEQ multiplex PCR; TCRdb lists only in-frame clones, some missing. The V and J calls and the clone size are those of that table, but D and trimming were determined from the DNA. The sample lists about 110,000 clones, about 70% occurring once. V and J are TRBV2 and TRBJ1-5; 10 nucleotides line up with TRBD1. Specimen: peripheral blood. The source is a woman aged 55-75 years with acute or convalescent COVID-19. DNA of the CDR3: TGTGCCAGCAGTCGGACAGGGGGGGACGATCAGCCTCAGCATTTT. Translated, it gives CASSRTGGDDQPQHF.